These T cell receptor beta chains were read from a single sample in a study of early T cells in non-severe SARS-CoV-2 infection. MiXCR was run by TCRdb on the 5' RACE reads, yielding one entry per CDR3 protein. Altogether 98,000 or so distinct CDR3 sequences are present, approximately 10% being singletons, with the ten largest covering roughly 4.9%. Sequenced input: whole blood. The origin of the receptors is an adult who was a healthcare worker with PCR-confirmed SARS-CoV-2 infection or an uninfected control (not recorded which). Each CDR3 is given with its conserved first and last residue. The D gene is left open where the match is weak.

>TRBD1|TRBV10-3
CASASGQGAYEQYF
>.|TRBV30
CAWSVGGEQYF
>.|TRBV11-2
CASSLTGLHYNEQFF
>TRBD2|TRBV15
CATSNVPGLAGGYEQFF
>.|TRBV5-6
CASTAGEGTMNTEAFF
>.|TRBV30
CAWSVLEQVNTEAFF
>.|TRBV7-9
CASSLGTTAYEQYF
>TRBD2|TRBV6-5
CASSSWTSRRQFF
>.|TRBV29-1
CSVGRAQETQYF
>TRBD1|TRBV6-5
CASSYSRGPHSGANVLTF
>.|TRBV7-9
CASNTGELFF
>.|TRBV12-3/TRBV12-4
CASSLAPGSLGAFF
>TRBD1|TRBV20-1
CSGGTGDYEQYF
>.|TRBV7-6
CASSPRPTNTGELFF
>TRBD2|TRBV18
CASSPGRGNTDTQYF
>.|TRBV5-1
CASSLDYGGNTEAFF
>.|TRBV5-1
CASSLASRSEAFF
>.|TRBV5-1
CASSLRLSTNEQFF
>.|TRBV6-5
CASSRNREAFF
>.|TRBV7-9
CASSPTGFSTEYF
>TRBD1|TRBV5-5
CASSSLDRVYTEAFF
>TRBD2|TRBV5-5
CASSLGLAVSYNEQFF
>.|TRBV20-1
CRRTRGTRSLATNEKLFF
>.|TRBV28
CASSMTRNAIYF
>.|TRBV12-5
CASGSSFNQPQHF
>.|TRBV20-1
CSATQGSAKNIQYF
>.|TRBV30
CAWIPLGIWRTEAFF
>.|TRBV19
CASNRDQSLRGYGYTF
>TRBD2|TRBV12-3/TRBV12-4
CASSQGLAGANEQFF
>.|TRBV28
CALAVSRNQPQHF
>TRBD1|TRBV19
CASSGQGNTGELFF
>TRBD1|TRBV7-2
CASGDRAHNEQFF
>.|TRBV5-5
CASSLGATAYDYGYTF
>TRBD2|TRBV9
CASSPGTSGGPRRNEQFF
>.|TRBV19
CARGKQPLAKNIQYF
>.|TRBV15
CATSRVGRGPYEQYF
>TRBD1|TRBV10-3
CAIRAPGQPEAFF
>TRBD2|TRBV27
CASTPITGTSSYEQYF
>TRBD1|TRBV2
CASRRDSNTEAFF
>.|TRBV29-1
CSVESGSQETQYF
>TRBD1|TRBV27
CASSPHRGQETQYF
>.|TRBV9
CASSSRNGLNSPLHF
>.|TRBV19
CASSSAGENTGELFF
>.|TRBV5-1
CASSLGRDLAKNIQYF
>.|TRBV7-9
CASSSTRSGLTGNTIYF
>.|TRBV28
CASSSSTGGRNIQYF
>.|TRBV20-1
CSASPPAQLSNQPQHF